Below are 30 T cell receptor beta chains sequenced from a single sample in a study of T cell responses to AZD1222 COVID-19 vaccine. The protocol was immunoSEQ multiplex PCR, while the TCRdb copy is restricted to in-frame clones and leaves out a portion. The table includes approximately 150,000 clones, roughly nine tenths detected once. Specimen: peripheral blood, collected 28 days after the second AZD1222 dose. The source of these receptors is an adult who received the AZD1222 COVID-19 vaccine.

This clone was seen a few times. This rearrangement joins TRBV7-3 to TRBJ2-3, with 8 nucleotides matching TRBD2. Germline values: CDR1 SGHTA, CDR2 FQGTGA. The CDR3 contains 15 residues. Trimming cost V 5 bases and J 3 bases; bases outside gene matches: 7. The CDR3 loop reads CASSPSGSRTDTQYF. The DNA of the CDR3 is TGTGCCAGCAGCCCAAGCGGGAGTAGGACAGATACGCAGTATTTT. Full variable domain (remainder filled in from reference TRBV7-3 and TRBJ2-3): GAGVSQTPSNKVTEKGKYVELRCDPISGHTALYWYRQSLGQGPEFLIYFQGTGAADDSGLPNDRFFAVRPEGSVSTLKIQRTERGDSAVYLCASSPSGSRTDTQYFGPGTRLTVL.

The V and J genes are TRBV7-9 and TRBJ2-7; 9 positions match TRBD2. In germline, CDR1 is SEHNR, CDR2 FQNEAQ (reference sequence). The CDR3 spans 15 residues. The V and J ends lost 2 bases and 5 bases, in that order; junction bases with no gene match: 7. CDR3 sequence reads: CASSLLAGGPHEQYF. The CDR3 nucleotides read TGTGCCAGCAGCTTACTTGCGGGGGGGCCCCACGAGCAGTACTTC. Using reference TRBV7-9 and TRBJ2-7 for the parts outside the CDR3, the full variable domain is DTGVSQNPRHKITKRGQNVTFRCDPISEHNRLYWYRQTLGQGPEFLTYFQNEAQLEKSRLLSDRFSAERPKGSFSTLEIQRTEQGDSAMYLCASSLLAGGPHEQYFGPGTRLTVT.

The chain couples TRBV9 to TRBJ2-7; no clear D. Germline V CDR1 and CDR2: SGDLS, YYNGEE. V was cut by 0 bases and J by 3 bases, with 10 bases left in between. This CDR3 comprises 14 residues. The CDR3 here is CASSVGIEFYEQYF. In DNA, the CDR3 is TGTGCCAGCAGCGTAGGTATAGAATTCTACGAGCAGTACTTC.

This chain connects TRBV5-6 to TRBJ2-1, with D perhaps matching TRBD1 (6 bases). CDR3 size: 15 residues. Trimming left V 0 bases short and J 0 bases short, with 7 bases between. Germline CDR1 reads SGHDT; CDR2 reads YYEEEE. The CDR3 loop reads CASSLGGPSYNEQFF. CDR3 bases: TGTGCCAGCAGCTTGGGGGGGCCCTCCTACAATGAGCAGTTCTTC.

On this clone: Mismatch with germline at one junction end may stem from a read error. The chain is built from TRBV28 and TRBJ2-6; D may be TRBD2 (6 bases). This CDR3 has 19 residues. Per the germline V gene, CDR1 is MDHEN and CDR2 is SYDVKM. CDR3 nucleotide sequence: TGTGCCGGCAGTTTAGGTTTGGGGGGACGCCCCTCTGGGGCCAACGTCCTGACTTTC. It yields the protein CAGSLGLGGRPSGANVLTF.

V gene TRBV5-5 combines with J gene TRBJ1-2; TRBD1 might be the D (5 bases). The length of the CDR3 is 13 residues. Germline CDR1 SGHKS, CDR2 YYEKEE (reference sequence). The V gene lost 0 bases and the J gene lost 4 bases, with 7 bases spanning the gap. The DNA of the CDR3 is TGTGCCAGCAGCTTGGGGGGACTCTATGGCTACACCTTC. It translates to CASSLGGLYGYTF.

This clone was seen a few times. V usage is TRBV3-1 (or the pseudogene TRBV3-2) and J usage is TRBJ1-3, with D uncertain. Germline CDR1 is LGHDT and CDR2 is YNNKEL (reference sequence). V lost 4 bases, J lost 0 bases, and 1 base lay in between. The CDR3 covers 12 residues. The CDR3 loop reads CASSLSGNTIYF. In nucleotides, the CDR3 is TGTGCCAGCAGCCTCTCTGGAAACACCATATATTTT.

The V call is TRBV7-3, the J call TRBJ2-3; 7 bases map to TRBD2. The CDR3 is made up of 15 amino acids. Germline CDR1 and CDR2: SGHTA and FQGTGA. V lost 0 bases and J lost 4; bases outside the gene matches: 4. CDR3 DNA sequence: TGTGCCAGCAGCTTAACGGGCGGGAGCGCAGATACGCAGTATTTT. It encodes CASSLTGGSADTQYF.

This rearrangement joins TRBV5-4 to TRBJ2-6; D perhaps matches TRBD1 (5 bases). CDR3 length equals 15 residues. Germline V gene lookup returns CDR1 SGHNT and CDR2 YYREEE (reference sequence). V was cut by 3 bases and J by 2 bases, with 9 bases left in between. CDR3 in DNA: TGTGCCAGCAGCTCCGACAGCCCTGGGGCCAACGTCCTGACTTTC. It translates to CASSSDSPGANVLTF.

This chain links TRBV7-2 with TRBJ1-1; D unresolved. The V end was cut by 5 bases, the J end by 6 bases, with 19 bases between. Germline values: CDR1 SGHTA, CDR2 FQGNSA. The CDR3 has 15 amino acids. In DNA form, the CDR3 reads TGTGCCAGCAGCCCCGTGGGGTCCAGGTCGGCTGAAGCTTTCTTT. Translating it yields CASSPVGSRSAEAFF. Variable domain in full (rest from reference TRBV7-2 and TRBJ1-1): GAGVSQSPSNKVTEKGKDVELRCDPISGHTALYWYRQSLGQGLEFLIYFQGNSAPDKSGLPSDRFSAERTGGSVSTLTIQRTQQEDSAVYLCASSPVGSRSAEAFFGQGTRLTVV.

This clone appeared a single time. The chain has TRBV4-3 and TRBJ1-2, with 7 nucleotides matching TRBD1. This CDR3 is built from 18 residues. Germline lookup yields CDR1 LGHNA and CDR2 YSLEER. After removal of 0 bases from V and 3 bases from J, the junction contained 13 bases not matched to a gene. The CDR3 spells CASSQERVGGGLYYGYTF. The CDR3 DNA follows: TGCGCCAGCAGCCAAGAAAGGGTAGGGGGCGGTCTGTACTATGGCTACACCTTC.

The V call is TRBV18, the J call TRBJ2-7; no definite D call. The CDR3 sequence is 12 residues long. From germline, CDR1 is KGHSH and CDR2 LQKENI. V was clipped by 2 bases and J by 4 bases, with 6 bases between them. The CDR3 nucleotides are TGTGCCAGCTCACCAACGCAGTACGAGCAGTACTTC. Its translation is CASSPTQYEQYF.

The rearrangement uses TRBV6-1 and TRBJ2-7; D unclear. The CDR3 contains 12 residues. CDR1 is MNHNS and CDR2 is SASEGT in the germline V gene. V was trimmed by 1 base and J by 2 bases, leaving 3 bases between them. In DNA form, the CDR3 reads TGTGCCAGCAGTGAAGGGGCCTACGAGCAGTACTTC. Its translation is CASSEGAYEQYF.

The chain joins TRBV9 to TRBJ2-2, with D possibly TRBD2 on 5 matching bases. The V gene's germline CDR1 is SGDLS and CDR2 YYNGEE. Trimming left V 1 base short and J 7 bases short, with 8 bases between. The CDR3 contains 13 residues. The CDR3, as DNA: TGTGCCAGCAGCGTATGGAGGCACGGGGAGCTGTTTTTT. Translated, it gives CASSVWRHGELFF. Drawing the rest from reference TRBV9 and TRBJ2-2, the complete variable domain is DSGVTQTPKHLITATGQRVTLRCSPRSGDLSVYWYQQSLDQGLQFLIQYYNGEERAKGNILERFSAQQFPDLHSELNLSSLELGDSALYFCASSVWRHGELFFGEGSRLTVL.

V gene TRBV6-5 combines with J gene TRBJ2-7, with 7 bases lining up with TRBD1. Germline-derived CDR1 and CDR2 are MNHEY and SVGAGI. The CDR3 sequence is 15 residues long. Germline trimming cut 6 bases from V and 5 bases from J; bases unmatched to any gene: 13. The CDR3 spells CASRRRDSHWDEQYF. The CDR3 DNA follows: TGTGCCAGCAGGAGAAGGGACAGTCACTGGGACGAGCAGTACTTC.

The chain's CDR3 is CASSLYGRANEQYF. The CDR3 DNA sequence: TGTGCCAGCAGTTTATACGGGAGGGCCAATGAGCAGTACTTC. The chain uses TRBV28 and TRBJ2-7; 8 nucleotides match TRBD2. The length of the CDR3 is 14 residues. Trimming removed 1 base from V and 7 bases from J; junction bases left unmatched: 6. The V gene's germline CDR1 is MDHEN and CDR2 SYDVKM.

J is TRBJ2-2 and V is TRBV24-1; perhaps TRBD1 as D (6 bases). The CDR3 spans 15 residues. V lost 6 bases and J lost 1, with 11 bases in between. In germline, CDR1 is KGHDR, CDR2 SFDVKD. The CDR3 sequence is CATSHRTENTGELFF. In nucleotides, the CDR3 is TGTGCCACCAGTCACCGGACAGAGAACACCGGGGAGCTGTTTTTT.

This chain connects TRBV27 to TRBJ1-2; D is unclear. The CDR3 contains 14 residues. Germline values: CDR1 MNHEY, CDR2 SMNVEV (reference sequence). Deletions cut 6 bases from V and 4 bases from J, with 15 bases between. CDR3 residues: CASSLTRQTYGYTF. For the CDR3, the DNA is TGTGCCAGCAGCCTGACCCGACAAACCTATGGCTACACCTTC.

The rearrangement joins TRBV12-3 or TRBV12-4 to TRBJ2-1; no clear D gene. The CDR3 is made up of 12 amino acids. The V and J ends lost 7 bases and 6 bases respectively, with 10 bases between them. The CDR3 DNA reads as TGTGCCAGCACCATCATGGCCAATGAGCAGTTCTTC. It codes for CASTIMANEQFF.

As DNA, the CDR3 is TGTGCCAGCACCCAGGCGGGGGTTAACAATGAGCAGTTCTTC. This gives the protein CASTQAGVNNEQFF. V gene TRBV7-2 combines with J gene TRBJ2-1; 7 nucleotides line up with TRBD2. CDR1 and CDR2 (germline): SGHTA, FQGNSA. V lost 7 bases and J lost 5; bases outside the gene matches: 8. The CDR3 spans 14 residues.

This rearrangement joins TRBV4-1 to TRBJ2-2; perhaps D is TRBD1 or TRBD2 (5 bases each). Trimming cost V 7 bases and J 7 bases, with 22 bases left between them. Germline V gene lookup returns CDR1 MGHRA and CDR2 YSYEKL. The CDR3 totals 16 residues. CDR3 amino acids: CASNRDLGLYGGELFF. In DNA form, the CDR3 reads TGCGCCAGCAACCGGGACCTAGGGCTCTATGGCGGGGAGCTGTTTTTT.

The J gene is TRBJ2-1, the V gene TRBV7-9; D may be TRBD1 (5 bases). Trimming took 5 bases from V and 10 from J, leaving 18 bases between them. The CDR3 is 14 residues long. CDR1 and CDR2 (germline): SEHNR, FQNEAQ (reference sequence). The CDR3 bases are TGTGCCAGCAGCAGGACAATGGGGCCGCTGGAGCAGTTCTTC. This translates into CASSRTMGPLEQFF.

The chain is built from TRBV18 and TRBJ2-7; the D gene is possibly TRBD1 (6 bases). Germline CDR1 reads KGHSH; CDR2 reads LQKENI. The CDR3 is 13 residues long. Trimming left V 3 bases short and J 5 bases short, with 11 bases between. CDR3 amino acids: CASSPNGDNEQYF. As DNA, the CDR3 is TGTGCCAGCTCACCTAATGGGGACAACGAGCAGTACTTC.

The chain has TRBV24-1 and TRBJ2-7; TRBD1 aligns across 10 bases. The germline CDR1 and CDR2 sequences are KGHDR and SFDVKD. V shed 9 bases and J 0 bases; nucleotides not matched to a gene: 13. The CDR3 has 17 residues. The CDR3 DNA reads TGTGCCACCGGGAGGGACAGGGGCTACCAGAGCTCCTACGAGCAGTACTTC. It codes for CATGRDRGYQSSYEQYF.

The chain combines TRBV6-5 with TRBJ2-1; D might be TRBD1 (7 bases). Germline V gene lookup returns CDR1 MNHEY and CDR2 SVGAGI. Trimming stripped 2 bases from V and 4 bases from J, with 9 bases between. The CDR3 runs to 14 residues. CDR3 DNA sequence: TGTGCCAGCAGTTACCAGGGGGGATACAATGAGCAGTTCTTC. It yields the protein CASSYQGGYNEQFF.

The rearrangement joins TRBV2 to TRBJ1-1; no clear D. Deletions cut 4 bases from V and 0 bases from J, with 6 bases between. The CDR3 loop spans 13 amino acids. Germline-derived CDR1 and CDR2 are SNHLY and FYNNEI. In DNA, the CDR3 is TGTGCCAGCAGTGCATTAATGAACACTGAAGCTTTCTTT. Its translation is CASSALMNTEAFF.

The CDR3, as DNA: TGTGCCAGCAGGACGGACGGGACCTATGGCTACACCTTC. Protein: CASRTDGTYGYTF. The chain uses TRBV6-5 and TRBJ1-2; possibly TRBD1 for D (5 bases). Trimming took off 6 bases at V and 4 bases at J, with 12 bases between the two ends. The germline gives CDR1 MNHEY, CDR2 SVGAGI. CDR3 length: 13 amino acids.

The rearrangement uses TRBV11-2 and TRBJ2-3, with 8 bases matching TRBD1. CDR1 and CDR2 (germline): SGHAT, FQNNGV. Losses at the gene ends were 2 bases for V and 2 bases for J; bases not matched to a gene: 3. The CDR3 contains 15 residues. CDR3 sequence: CASSLRDRSTDTQYF. The CDR3 nucleotides are TGTGCCAGCAGCTTAAGGGACAGGTCCACAGATACGCAGTATTTT.

This chain links TRBV7-3 with TRBJ2-3; 8 positions agree with TRBD1. Trimming took 3 bases from V and 0 from J; bases not matched to a gene: 11. The CDR3 contains 18 residues. Germline V gene data show CDR1 as SGHTA and CDR2 as FQGTGA. The CDR3 spells CASSFSPGDRGSTDTQYF. CDR3 nucleotide sequence: TGTGCCAGCAGCTTTAGTCCCGGCGACAGGGGTAGCACAGATACGCAGTATTTT.

The chain recombines TRBV24-1 with TRBJ2-3; possible D gene TRBD2, 5 bases. The CDR3 is 13 amino acids. Germline-derived CDR1 and CDR2 are KGHDR and SFDVKD. Trimming shortened V by 7 bases and J by 5 bases, and 12 bases separated the two germline ends. The CDR3: CATSGPGEDTQYF. The CDR3 nucleotides read TGTGCCACCAGCGGCCCCGGGGAAGATACGCAGTATTTT.